The sequence of this T cell receptor beta chain was determined in a study of CD8 T cells in ankylosing spondylitis. Points on this clonotype: The antigen remains undetermined.

Findings of the study overall: Clones linked to disease were reported to show significant enrichment in matched ankylosing spondylitis synovial fluid. Both synovial fluid and blood in reactive arthritis had previously been reported to carry some motif variants.

CDR1 MNHEY and CDR2 SMNVEV come from the germline V gene (reference sequence). The CDR3 is 14 residues long. V lost 5 bases and J lost 5, with 15 bases in between. Libraries for TCR beta were made by quantitative 5'-RACE with molecular barcodes. MiXCR, applied by TCRdb to the 5' RACE reads, yields one record per CDR3 protein. Of approximately 150,000 distinct CDR3 sequences in the sample, around 42% were seen once. This TCR came from a male donor with ankylosing spondylitis. The source material was synovial fluid, either unsorted or a sorted T cell fraction (not recorded which). The genes are TRBV27 and TRBJ1-1, with D tentatively TRBD1 (6 bases). As DNA, the CDR3 is TGTGCCAGCAGTAGGGGAGGGGGGATGACTGAAGCTTTCTTT. Translating it yields CASSRGGGMTEAFF.